What follows are 27 T cell receptor beta chains derived from one specimen sequenced in a study of blood T cell repertoires in COVID-19. Sequencing was performed with immunoSEQ multiplex PCR; in TCRdb, only in-frame clones are kept and a portion is missing. The sample lists around 55,000 clones, 70% to 90% occurring once. Sequences were obtained from peripheral blood. The receptors here all came from a human donor in a cohort sampled during active COVID-19.

V is TRBV2 and J is TRBJ2-1; TRBD2 matches at 8 bases. The CDR3 is 16 residues long. V gave up 4 bases and J gave up 0 bases; unmatched junction bases: 5. The V gene's germline CDR1 is SNHLY and CDR2 FYNNEI. The CDR3 protein is CASSGVSGVSYNEQFF. CDR3 bases: TGTGCCAGCAGTGGCGTTAGCGGGGTCTCCTACAATGAGCAGTTCTTC.

This clone was observed a few times. The chain carries TRBV6-1 and TRBJ1-4, with D perhaps TRBD1 (5 bases). The CDR3 covers 15 residues. The V end lost 2 bases, the J end lost 5 bases, and 12 bases lay between the germline ends. Germline V gene data show CDR1 as MNHNS and CDR2 as SASEGT. CDR3 bases: TGTGCCAGCAGTGAATCCCCAGGGCTGAATGAAAAACTGTTTTTT. This sequence encodes CASSESPGLNEKLFF.

CDR3 in DNA: TGTGCCACCAGGGCGGGGTTCCACGAGCAGTACTTC. This sequence encodes CATRAGFHEQYF. J is TRBJ2-7 and V is TRBV19; tentative D call: TRBD2 (6 bases). Germline assignment: CDR1 LNHDA and CDR2 SQIVND (reference sequence). This CDR3 is built from 12 residues. V dropped 10 bases and J dropped 5 bases, with 15 bases sitting between them.

In this sample, this clone turned up once. The rearrangement links TRBV14 to TRBJ2-7, with D possibly being TRBD2 (6 bases). This CDR3 is 16 amino acids long. The germline CDR1 and CDR2 sequences are SGHDN and FVKESK. V was pared by 0 bases and J by 3 bases, with 15 bases between. Here the CDR3 DNA reads TGTGCCAGCAGCCAAGATCTGACTAGTGGGGTCTACGAGCAGTACTTC. Amino acids: CASSQDLTSGVYEQYF.

This clone has just a few counts. The V gene is TRBV6-2 or TRBV6-3, the J gene TRBJ2-7; possibly TRBD1 for D (5 bases). V gave up 0 bases and J gave up 1 base, with 16 bases separating them. The V gene's germline CDR1 is MNHEY and CDR2 SVGEGT. The CDR3 is made up of 17 amino acids. CDR3 sequence (DNA): TGTGCCAGCAGTTACTCGGATCCAGGGCGGCGTTCCTACGAGCAGTACTTC. Residues: CASSYSDPGRRSYEQYF.

This chain uses TRBV15 with TRBJ2-1; TRBD2 agrees at 9 bases. The V and J ends lost 0 bases and 13 bases, in that order; junction bases with no gene match: 10. The CDR3 contains 15 residues. CDR1 is LNHNV and CDR2 is YYDKDF in the germline V gene (reference sequence). In DNA, the CDR3 is TGTGCCACCAGCAGAGATCGAGCGGCTAGCGGGATCCAGTTCTTC. It is translated as CATSRDRAASGIQFF. The whole variable domain, remainder taken from reference TRBV15 and TRBJ2-1, is DAMVIQNPRYQVTQFGKPVTLSCSQTLNHNVMYWYQQKSSQAPKLLFHYYDKDFNNEADTPDNFQSRRPNTSFCFLDIRSPGLGDTAMYLCATSRDRAASGIQFFGPGTRLTVL.

This chain links TRBV30 with TRBJ2-5; D ambiguous. Germline CDR1 is GTSNPN and CDR2 is SVGIG (reference sequence). V lost 1 base, J lost 2 bases, and 5 bases lay in between. CDR3 size: 12 residues. The CDR3 bases are TGTGCCTGGAGTGAACAGCAAGAGACCCAGTACTTC. This gives the protein CAWSEQQETQYF.

The chain links TRBV7-8 to TRBJ2-7; 8 bases are shared with TRBD1. CDR3 length: 15 amino acids. J was trimmed by 0 bases and V by 3 bases; bases with no gene match: 4. The germline V gene has CDR1 SGHVS and CDR2 FQNEAQ. The CDR3 bases are TGTGCCAGCAGCTTCGGGACAGGCAGCTCCTACGAGCAGTACTTC. Residues: CASSFGTGSSYEQYF.

V and J are TRBV19 and TRBJ2-2, with 9 bases aligning to TRBD1. The germline V gene encodes CDR1 LNHDA and CDR2 SQIVND (reference sequence). The CDR3 runs 14 residues. Trimming took 6 bases from V and 4 from J; bases not matched to a gene: 3. CDR3: CASRGTGPTGELFF. CDR3 coding DNA: TGTGCCAGTAGAGGGACAGGGCCCACCGGGGAGCTGTTTTTT.

CDR3 amino acids: CATAGGQGVEKLFF. The CDR3 DNA reads as TGTGCCACCGCCGGGGGACAGGGGGTTGAAAAACTGTTTTTT. The chain has TRBV28 and TRBJ1-4; 11 bases are a match to TRBD1. V trimming: 10 bases; J trimming: 7 bases; junction bases outside the gene matches: 8. The CDR3 has 14 residues. Germline-derived CDR1 and CDR2 are MDHEN and SYDVKM.

This clone occurred a few times. The rearrangement joins TRBV11-3 to TRBJ1-1, with TRBD1 matching over 7 bases. Unmatched junction bases numbered 4, after V lost 5 bases and J lost 4 bases. The CDR3 covers 13 residues. Germline V gives CDR1 SGHNT, CDR2 YENEEA. This CDR3 is CASSLNRGTEAFF. The CDR3 region has the DNA TGTGCCAGCAGCCTCAACAGGGGCACTGAAGCTTTCTTT.

The chain employs TRBV7-8 and TRBJ2-1, with 11 bases aligning to TRBD2. CDR3 size: 18 residues. After removal of 1 base from V and 0 bases from J, the junction contained 5 bases not matched to a gene. Germline V lookup: CDR1 SGHVS, CDR2 FQNEAQ. The CDR3 loop reads CASSLGLAGGSSYNEQFF. In nucleotides, the CDR3 is TGTGCCAGCAGCTTAGGGCTAGCGGGAGGTAGCTCCTACAATGAGCAGTTCTTC.

V usage is TRBV4-3 and J usage is TRBJ2-7, with D perhaps matching TRBD2 (6 bases). The V gene's germline CDR1 is LGHNA and CDR2 YSLEER. The CDR3 has 14 amino acids. Deletions cut 4 bases from V and 9 bases from J, with 19 bases between. The CDR3 sequence is CASSLTGTLAGQYF. The CDR3 bases are TGCGCCAGCAGCCTCACCGGGACTTTGGCGGGGCAGTACTTC.

The chain couples TRBV5-1 to TRBJ2-5, with D tentatively TRBD2 (5 bases). V was shortened by 0 bases and J by 3 bases, with 12 bases between the two germline ends. Germline V gene data show CDR1 as SGHRS and CDR2 as YFSETQ. The CDR3 is made up of 15 amino acids. The CDR3 DNA reads TGCGCCAGCAGCTTGGCCGTCGTGCGGGAAGAGACCCAGTACTTC. Protein sequence: CASSLAVVREETQYF.

The chain links TRBV28 to TRBJ1-4; 7 bases match TRBD1. The CDR3 length is 13 residues. Losses at the gene ends were 10 bases for V and 4 bases for J; bases not matched to a gene: 6. Per germline, CDR1 MDHEN and CDR2 SYDVKM. Here the CDR3 reads CATLDRINEKLFF. CDR3 in DNA: TGTGCCACCCTGGACAGGATTAATGAAAAACTGTTTTTT.

This clone appeared once. The chain is built from TRBV28 and TRBJ2-3; 7 nucleotides agree with TRBD1. Germline V gene sequence: CDR1 MDHEN, CDR2 SYDVKM. J gave up 4 bases and V 3 bases, and 4 bases lay outside the gene matches. The length of the CDR3 is 14 residues. Written as DNA, the CDR3 is TGTGCCAGCAGTTTCCCGGACAGGCCAGATACGCAGTATTTT. It specifies CASSFPDRPDTQYF.

The gene calls are TRBV28 and TRBJ1-5; D is undetermined. Per germline, CDR1 MDHEN and CDR2 SYDVKM. Trimming removed 5 bases from V and 2 bases from J, with 7 bases in between. The length of the CDR3 is 13 residues. The DNA of the CDR3 is TGTGCCAGCAGTCCGGTTGGCAATCAGCCCCAGCATTTT. Protein product: CASSPVGNQPQHF. The full variable domain, completed using reference TRBV28 and TRBJ1-5, is DVKVTQSSRYLVKRTGEKVFLECVQDMDHENMFWYRQDPGLGLRLIYFSYDVKMKEKGDIPEGYSVSREKKERFSLILESASTNQTSMYLCASSPVGNQPQHFGDGTRLSIL.

The chain couples TRBV27 to TRBJ2-2, with TRBD2 matching over 13 bases. The CDR3 contains 16 residues. After removal of 5 bases from V and 6 bases from J, the junction contained 6 bases not matched to a gene. The germline CDR1 and CDR2 sequences are MNHEY and SMNVEV (reference sequence). The CDR3 reads CASSLGTSGNPGELFF. In nucleotides, the CDR3 is TGTGCCAGCAGTCTCGGGACTAGCGGGAATCCCGGGGAGCTGTTTTTT.

V and J are TRBV9 and TRBJ1-3, with no clear D. Germline CDR1 and CDR2: SGDLS and YYNGEE. The CDR3 spans 13 residues. V was pared by 2 bases and J by 5 bases, with 8 bases between. The CDR3 region has the DNA TGTGCCAGCAGCGTCCCCCCCAGAAACACCATATATTTT. Translation gives CASSVPPRNTIYF.

The V call is TRBV5-4, the J call TRBJ1-1; 8 bases map to TRBD1. Losses at the gene ends were 4 bases for V and 0 bases for J; bases not matched to a gene: 8. The CDR3 runs to 16 residues. Germline values: CDR1 SGHNT, CDR2 YYREEE (reference sequence). The CDR3 is CASSPDRGKVNTEAFF. In nucleotides, the CDR3 is TGTGCCAGCAGCCCCGACAGGGGAAAGGTGAACACTGAAGCTTTCTTT.

The chain has TRBV7-9 and TRBJ2-5; no clear D gene. In germline, CDR1 is SEHNR, CDR2 FQNEAQ (reference sequence). V was pared by 5 bases and J by 5 bases, with 6 bases between. CDR3 length: 11 amino acids. CDR3 in amino acids: CASSGAETQYF. The CDR3 nucleotides are TGTGCCAGCAGCGGAGCCGAGACCCAGTACTTC.

The CDR3 loop is CASSLVRGLNTGELFF. CDR3 nucleotide sequence: TGTGCCAGCAGCTTGGTACGGGGACTGAACACCGGGGAGCTGTTTTTT. This chain links TRBV7-2 with TRBJ2-2; weak D call: TRBD2 (6 bases). The CDR3 runs 16 residues. V was clipped by 3 bases and J by 1 base, with 12 bases between them. CDR1 SGHTA and CDR2 FQGNSA come from the germline V gene.

As regards this clone: A read error may produce the germline difference seen at one junction end. This chain connects TRBV10-3 to TRBJ1-1; D remains unclear. Germline CDR1 and CDR2: ENHRY and SYGVKD. This CDR3 region has 15 residues. Here the CDR3 DNA reads TGTGCCATCAGTGAGACAGACACCACCAACACTGAGGCTTTCTTT. It translates to CAISETDTTNTEAFF.

The rearrangement uses TRBV2 and TRBJ1-2; possibly TRBD1 for D (6 bases). Germline lookup yields CDR1 SNHLY and CDR2 FYNNEI. The CDR3 loop spans 10 amino acids. Between the trimmed V and J ends, which lost 11 bases and 8 bases, there was a span of 12 bases. CDR3 nucleotide sequence: TGTGCCCTTGGCCAGGGGGGCTACACCTTC. It yields the protein CALGQGGYTF.

The J gene is TRBJ1-3, the V gene TRBV5-1, with D perhaps TRBD1 (5 bases). CDR1 and CDR2 from the germline V gene are SGHRS and YFSETQ. The germline V and J ends were trimmed by 5 bases and 2 bases, with 8 bases remaining between them. The CDR3 has 13 amino acids. CDR3: CASRGPAGNTIYF. Written as DNA, the CDR3 is TGCGCCAGCAGGGGGCCTGCTGGAAACACCATATATTTT.

This chain uses TRBV3-1 (or the pseudogene TRBV3-2) with TRBJ1-4, with D unclear. The CDR3 length is 16 residues. The germline gives CDR1 LGHDT, CDR2 YNNKEL (reference sequence). Trimming took 0 bases from V and 12 from J, leaving 20 bases between them. The chain's CDR3 is CASSQDLGSVARELFF. CDR3 coding DNA: TGTGCCAGCAGCCAAGATCTAGGGTCCGTTGCGAGGGAACTGTTTTTT.

The chain is built from TRBV19 and TRBJ1-5, with D uncertain. Germline lookup yields CDR1 LNHDA and CDR2 SQIVND (reference sequence). V was clipped by 6 bases and J by 5 bases, with 11 bases between them. The CDR3 totals 13 residues. The CDR3 region is CASSRNKDQPQHF. The CDR3 coding sequence is TGTGCCAGTAGCAGGAATAAGGATCAGCCCCAGCATTTT.